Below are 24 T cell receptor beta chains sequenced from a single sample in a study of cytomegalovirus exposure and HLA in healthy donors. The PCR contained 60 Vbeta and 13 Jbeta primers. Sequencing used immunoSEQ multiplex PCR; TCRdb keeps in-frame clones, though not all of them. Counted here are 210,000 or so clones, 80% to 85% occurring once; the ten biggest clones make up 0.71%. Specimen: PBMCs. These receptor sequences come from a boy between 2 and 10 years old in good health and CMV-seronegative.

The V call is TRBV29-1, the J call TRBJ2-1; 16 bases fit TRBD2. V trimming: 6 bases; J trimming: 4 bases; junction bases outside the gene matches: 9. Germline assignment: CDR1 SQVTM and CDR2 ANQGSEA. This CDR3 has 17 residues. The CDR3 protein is CSVDGTSGGVLYNEQFF. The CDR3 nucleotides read TGCAGCGTAGACGGGACTAGCGGGGGGGTTTTGTACAATGAGCAGTTCTTC.

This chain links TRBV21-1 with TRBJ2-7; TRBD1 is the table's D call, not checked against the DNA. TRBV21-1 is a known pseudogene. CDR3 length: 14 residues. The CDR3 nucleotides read TGTGCCAGCATAAGAAGGACAGTGGGGCCCGAGCAGTACTTC. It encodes CASIRRTVGPEQYF.

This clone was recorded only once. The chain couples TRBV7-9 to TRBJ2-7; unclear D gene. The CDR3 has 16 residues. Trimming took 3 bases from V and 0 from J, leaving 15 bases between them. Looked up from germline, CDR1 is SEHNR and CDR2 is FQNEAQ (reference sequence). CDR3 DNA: TGTGCCAGCAGCTTGGCCGAGACACAAAGCTCCTACGAGCAGTACTTC. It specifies CASSLAETQSSYEQYF.

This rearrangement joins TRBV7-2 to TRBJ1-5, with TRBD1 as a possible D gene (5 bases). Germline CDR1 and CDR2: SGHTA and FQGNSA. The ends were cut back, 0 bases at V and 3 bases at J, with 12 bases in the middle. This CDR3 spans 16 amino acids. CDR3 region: CASSLAVRGVNQPQHF. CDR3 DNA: TGTGCCAGCAGCTTAGCGGTGCGGGGCGTCAATCAGCCCCAGCATTTT.

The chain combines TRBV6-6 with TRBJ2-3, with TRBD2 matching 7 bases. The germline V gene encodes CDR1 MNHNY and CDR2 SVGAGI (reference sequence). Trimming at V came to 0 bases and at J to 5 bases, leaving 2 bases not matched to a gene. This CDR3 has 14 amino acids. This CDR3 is CASSYSGEGDTQYF. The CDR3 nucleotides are TGTGCCAGCAGTTACTCGGGGGAGGGAGATACGCAGTATTTT.

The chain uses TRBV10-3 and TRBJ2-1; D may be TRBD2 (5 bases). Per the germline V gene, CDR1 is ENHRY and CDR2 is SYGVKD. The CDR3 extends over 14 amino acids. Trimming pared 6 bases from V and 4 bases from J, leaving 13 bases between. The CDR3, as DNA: TGTGCCATCAGAGTCAGGACTGGGTACAATGAGCAGTTCTTC. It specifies CAIRVRTGYNEQFF.

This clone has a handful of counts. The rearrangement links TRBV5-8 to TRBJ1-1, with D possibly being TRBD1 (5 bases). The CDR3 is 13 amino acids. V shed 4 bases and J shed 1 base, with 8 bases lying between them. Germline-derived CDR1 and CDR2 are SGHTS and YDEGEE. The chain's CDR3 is CASSVQENTEAFF. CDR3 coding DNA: TGTGCCAGCAGCGTACAGGAGAACACTGAAGCTTTCTTT.

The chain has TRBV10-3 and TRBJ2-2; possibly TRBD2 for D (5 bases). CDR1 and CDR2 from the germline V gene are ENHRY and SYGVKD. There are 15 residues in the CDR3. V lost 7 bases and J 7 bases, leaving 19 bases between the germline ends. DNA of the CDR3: TGTGCCATCAATGGGAGCTTGTGGGATTACGGGGAGCTGTTTTTT. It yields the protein CAINGSLWDYGELFF.

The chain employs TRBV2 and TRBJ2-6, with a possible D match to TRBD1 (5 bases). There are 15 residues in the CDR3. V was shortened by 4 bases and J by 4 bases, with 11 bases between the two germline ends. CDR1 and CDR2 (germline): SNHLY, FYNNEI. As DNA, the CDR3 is TGTGCCAGCAGTGTGGCAGGGCACGGGGCCAACGTCCTGACTTTC. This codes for CASSVAGHGANVLTF. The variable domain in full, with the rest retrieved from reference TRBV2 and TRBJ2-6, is EPEVTQTPSHQVTQMGQEVILRCVPISNHLYFYWYRQILGQKVEFLVSFYNNEISEKSEIFDDQFSVERPDGSNFTLKIRSTKLEDSAMYFCASSVAGHGANVLTFGAGSRLTVL.

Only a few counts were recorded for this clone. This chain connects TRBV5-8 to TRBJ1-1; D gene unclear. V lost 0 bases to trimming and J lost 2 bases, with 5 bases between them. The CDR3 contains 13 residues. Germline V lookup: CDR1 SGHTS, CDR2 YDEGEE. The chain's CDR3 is CASSLAYNTEAFF. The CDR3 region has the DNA TGTGCCAGCAGCTTGGCCTACAACACTGAAGCTTTCTTT.

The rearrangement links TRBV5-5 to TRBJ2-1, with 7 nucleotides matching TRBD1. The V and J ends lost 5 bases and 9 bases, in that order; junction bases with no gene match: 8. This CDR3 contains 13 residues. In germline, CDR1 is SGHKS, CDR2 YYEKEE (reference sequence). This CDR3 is CASSSTGEREQFF. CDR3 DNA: TGTGCCAGCAGTTCTACAGGGGAGCGTGAGCAGTTCTTC.

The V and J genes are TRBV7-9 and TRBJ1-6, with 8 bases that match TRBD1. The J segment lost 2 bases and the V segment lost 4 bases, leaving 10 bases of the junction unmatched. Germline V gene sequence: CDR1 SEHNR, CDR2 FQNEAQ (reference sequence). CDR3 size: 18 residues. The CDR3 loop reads CASSSSRDRFAYNSPLHF. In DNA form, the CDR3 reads TGTGCCAGCAGCTCGTCCCGGGACAGGTTCGCCTATAATTCACCCCTCCACTTT.

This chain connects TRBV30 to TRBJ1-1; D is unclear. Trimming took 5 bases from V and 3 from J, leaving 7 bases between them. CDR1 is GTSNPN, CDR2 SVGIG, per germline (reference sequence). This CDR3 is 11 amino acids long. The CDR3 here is CAWGEDTEAFF. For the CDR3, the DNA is TGTGCCTGGGGAGAGGACACTGAAGCTTTCTTT.

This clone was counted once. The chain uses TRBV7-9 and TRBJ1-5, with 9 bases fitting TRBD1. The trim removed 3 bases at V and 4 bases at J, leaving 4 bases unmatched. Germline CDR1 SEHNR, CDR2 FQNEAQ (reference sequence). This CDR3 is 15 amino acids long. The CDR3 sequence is CASSFGTGRNQPQHF. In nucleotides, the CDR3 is TGTGCCAGCAGCTTCGGGACAGGGAGGAATCAGCCCCAGCATTTT.

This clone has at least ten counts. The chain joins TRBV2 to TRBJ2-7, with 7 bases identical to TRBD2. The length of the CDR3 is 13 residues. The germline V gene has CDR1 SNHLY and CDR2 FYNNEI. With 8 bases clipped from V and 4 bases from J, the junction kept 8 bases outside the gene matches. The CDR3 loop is CASGGVGGYEQYF. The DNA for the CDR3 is TGTGCCAGCGGGGGGGTGGGAGGATACGAGCAGTACTTC.

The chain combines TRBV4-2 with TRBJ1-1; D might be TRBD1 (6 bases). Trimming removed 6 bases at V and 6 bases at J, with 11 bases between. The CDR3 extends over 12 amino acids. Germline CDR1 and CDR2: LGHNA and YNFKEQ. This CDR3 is CASSPQGSEAFF. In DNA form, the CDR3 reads TGTGCCAGCAGTCCACAGGGTTCTGAAGCTTTCTTT.

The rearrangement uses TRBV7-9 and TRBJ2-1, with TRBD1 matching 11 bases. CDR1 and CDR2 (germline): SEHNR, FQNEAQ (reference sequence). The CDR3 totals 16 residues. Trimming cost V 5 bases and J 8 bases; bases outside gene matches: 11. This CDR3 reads CASSPIRTGGPYEQFF. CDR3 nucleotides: TGTGCCAGCAGCCCCATTCGGACAGGGGGCCCATATGAGCAGTTCTTC. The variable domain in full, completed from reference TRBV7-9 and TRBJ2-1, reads DTGVSQNPRHKITKRGQNVTFRCDPISEHNRLYWYRQTLGQGPEFLTYFQNEAQLEKSRLLSDRFSAERPKGSFSTLEIQRTEQGDSAMYLCASSPIRTGGPYEQFFGPGTRLTVL.

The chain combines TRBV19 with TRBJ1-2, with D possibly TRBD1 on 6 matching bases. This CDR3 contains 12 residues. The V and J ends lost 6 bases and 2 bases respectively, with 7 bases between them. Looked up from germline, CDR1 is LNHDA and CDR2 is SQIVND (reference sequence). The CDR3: CASSDRNYGYTF. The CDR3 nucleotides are TGTGCCAGTAGCGACAGGAACTATGGCTACACCTTC. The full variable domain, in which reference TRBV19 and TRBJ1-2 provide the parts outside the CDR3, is DGGITQSPKYLFRKEGQNVTLSCEQNLNHDAMYWYRQDPGQGLRLIYYSQIVNDFQKGDIAEGYSVSREKKESFPLTVTSAQKNPTAFYLCASSDRNYGYTFGSGTRLTVV.

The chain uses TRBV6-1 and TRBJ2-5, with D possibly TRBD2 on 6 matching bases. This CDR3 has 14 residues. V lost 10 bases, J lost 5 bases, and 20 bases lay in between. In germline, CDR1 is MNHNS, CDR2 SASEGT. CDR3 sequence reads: CAIRDRRGRETQYF. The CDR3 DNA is TGTGCCATTAGAGACCGGAGGGGCCGGGAGACCCAGTACTTC.

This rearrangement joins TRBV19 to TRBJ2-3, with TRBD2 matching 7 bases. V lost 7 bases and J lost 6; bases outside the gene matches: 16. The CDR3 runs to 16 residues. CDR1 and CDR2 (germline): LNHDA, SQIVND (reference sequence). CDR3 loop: CASTGERGRGRDTQYF. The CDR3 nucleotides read TGTGCCAGTACGGGAGAGCGCGGGAGAGGGAGGGATACGCAGTATTTT.

The CDR3, as DNA: TGTGCCAGCAGCTTAGGCCAGGAGCAGTTCTTC. It encodes CASSLGQEQFF. The J gene is TRBJ2-1, the V gene TRBV7-9; D gene ambiguous. Germline assignment: CDR1 SEHNR and CDR2 FQNEAQ (reference sequence). The CDR3 has 11 amino acids. Trimming stripped 1 base from V and 10 bases from J, with 5 bases between.

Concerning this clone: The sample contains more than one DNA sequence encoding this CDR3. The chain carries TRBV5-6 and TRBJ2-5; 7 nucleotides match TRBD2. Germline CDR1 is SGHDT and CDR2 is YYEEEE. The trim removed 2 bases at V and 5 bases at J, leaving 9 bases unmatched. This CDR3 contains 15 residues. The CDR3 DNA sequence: TGTGCCAGCAGCTTAGCGGGGCAGGGACGCGAGACCCAGTACTTC. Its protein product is CASSLAGQGRETQYF.

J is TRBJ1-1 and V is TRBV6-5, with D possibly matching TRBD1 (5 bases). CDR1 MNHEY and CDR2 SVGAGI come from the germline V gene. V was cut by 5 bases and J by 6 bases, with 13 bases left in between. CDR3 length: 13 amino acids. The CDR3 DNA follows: TGTGCCAGCAGTCCTTCCAGGGAGGCTGAAGCTTTCTTT. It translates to CASSPSREAEAFF.

CDR3 sequence reads: CASSPNRAVNTGELFF. The CDR3 DNA reads TGTGCCAGCTCACCAAACAGGGCGGTCAACACCGGGGAGCTGTTTTTT. This chain uses TRBV18 with TRBJ2-2; possibly TRBD1 for D (6 bases). Germline V gene sequence: CDR1 KGHSH, CDR2 LQKENI. The CDR3 consists of 16 residues. The ends were cut back, 2 bases at V and 2 bases at J, with 12 bases in the middle.